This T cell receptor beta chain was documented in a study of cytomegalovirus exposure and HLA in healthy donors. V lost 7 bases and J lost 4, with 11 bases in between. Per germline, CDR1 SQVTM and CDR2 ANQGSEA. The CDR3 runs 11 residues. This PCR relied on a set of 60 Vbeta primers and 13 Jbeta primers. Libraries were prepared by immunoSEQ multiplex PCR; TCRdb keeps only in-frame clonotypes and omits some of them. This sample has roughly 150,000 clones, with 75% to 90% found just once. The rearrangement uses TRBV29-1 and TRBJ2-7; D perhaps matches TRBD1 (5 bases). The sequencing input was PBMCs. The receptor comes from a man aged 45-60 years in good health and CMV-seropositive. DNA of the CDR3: TGCAGCGGGATAGCAGGGTACGAGCAGTACTTC. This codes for CSGIAGYEQYF.